What follows describes a single T cell receptor beta chain. The ends lost 1 base at V and 0 bases at J; junction bases unmatched: 9. The germline V gene encodes CDR1 SEHNR and CDR2 FQNEAQ (reference sequence). This CDR3 comprises 18 residues. Allocation to cohorts depended on clinical history reported by the participants. This sample is drawn from a study of blood T cell repertoires in COVID-19. Per the original methods: Amplification with reference gene primers provided the estimates of nucleated cell counts. Repertoires were generated with immunoSEQ multiplex PCR, while TCRdb's copy carries only in-frame clones and drops some. V, J and clone size are taken as reported in that table, and D and trimming were inferred from the DNA itself. The sample has around 280,000 clones, around 88% seen once.

This TCR was sampled from a woman between 35 and 50 years old who had recovered from COVID-19. Sequenced material: PBMCs or T cells enriched from blood (not recorded which). The chain has TRBV7-9 and TRBJ2-5, with TRBD2 matching 9 bases. CDR3 nucleotides: TGTGCCAGCAGCTTAGATGGTCCTCTAGCGGGGAACCAAGAGACCCAGTACTTC. Its translation is CASSLDGPLAGNQETQYF.